This entry lists 13 T cell receptor beta chains sequenced from one sample in a study of T cells in Graves' hyperthyroidism and ophthalmopathy. There were TCR beta CDR3 regions amplified from RNA transcripts. First-round RT-PCR of the TCR CDR3 relied on the HTBI primer set. TCRdb passed the multiplex PCR reads through MiXCR, listing each CDR3 protein once. The sample includes roughly 740,000 distinct CDR3 sequences, about a sixth of them seen just once. The source material was blood. These receptors were taken from a young man with Graves' hyperthyroidism.

This clonotype was seen only a few times. The genes are TRBV28 and TRBJ2-1; 7 bases agree with TRBD1. V trimming: 4 bases; J trimming: 8 bases; junction bases outside the gene matches: 5. The CDR3 covers 13 residues. Germline values: CDR1 MDHEN, CDR2 SYDVKM. This chain's CDR3 is CASSSHRGDEQFF. The CDR3 coding sequence is TGTGCCAGCAGTTCCCACAGGGGTGATGAGCAGTTCTTC.

As for this clonotype: This may be a read error: a much more frequent sequence differs by one nucleotide. V and J are TRBV9 and TRBJ2-1; TRBD2 agrees at 8 bases. The CDR3 is 14 residues long. The germline V gene encodes CDR1 SGDLS and CDR2 YYNGEE. The CDR3 is CASSSGNSYNERFF. The CDR3 DNA follows: TGTGCCAGCAGTAGCGGGAACTCCTACAATGAGCGGTTCTTC. The entire variable domain, with the rest obtained from reference TRBV9 and TRBJ2-1, is as follows: DSGVTQTPKHLITATGQRVTLRCSPRSGDLSVYWYQQSLDQGLQFLIQYYNGEERAKGNILERFSAQQFPDLHSELNLSSLELGDSALYFCASSSGNSYNERFFGPGTRLTVL.

At least ten counts were recorded for this clonotype. V is TRBV2 and J is TRBJ2-3; TRBD2 agrees at 8 bases. The J segment lost 12 bases and the V segment lost 6 bases, leaving 5 bases of the junction unmatched. CDR1 and CDR2 from the germline V gene are SNHLY and FYNNEI. This CDR3 is 11 amino acids long. The CDR3 DNA reads TGTGCCAGCAGATTAGCGGGGATCCAGTATTTT. It is translated as CASRLAGIQYF. The complete variable domain, with remaining parts taken from reference TRBV2 and TRBJ2-3, reads EPEVTQTPSHQVTQMGQEVILRCVPISNHLYFYWYRQILGQKVEFLVSFYNNEISEKSEIFDDQFSVERPDGSNFTLKIRSTKLEDSAMYFCASRLAGIQYFGPGTRLTVL.

The table lists this clonotype with many counts. The V gene is TRBV18, the J gene TRBJ2-7; a weak D match, TRBD2 (6 bases). CDR3 length equals 14 residues. Trimming shortened V by 1 base and J by 3 bases, and 10 bases separated the two germline ends. The germline V gene encodes CDR1 KGHSH and CDR2 LQKENI. The CDR3 region is CASSPRSSVYEQYF. The CDR3 DNA sequence: TGTGCCAGCTCACCACGTTCTAGCGTCTACGAGCAGTACTTC.

The chain combines TRBV12-3 or TRBV12-4 with TRBJ2-7, with 11 bases aligning to TRBD1. The CDR3 consists of 14 residues. The V segment lost 5 bases and the J segment 6 bases; nucleotides outside the gene matches: 6. As DNA, the CDR3 is TGTGCCAGCAGTGCGGGACAGGGGGTGGGCGAGCAGTACTTC. Translation: CASSAGQGVGEQYF.

The J gene is TRBJ2-7, the V gene TRBV4-1; 7 bases agree with TRBD2. The ends lost 3 bases at V and 4 bases at J; junction bases unmatched: 9. Germline V lookup: CDR1 MGHRA, CDR2 YSYEKL. The CDR3 length is 15 residues. The CDR3 sequence is CASSHILAEDYEQYF. The DNA for the CDR3 is TGCGCCAGCAGCCATATTCTAGCGGAGGATTACGAGCAGTACTTC.

This chain connects TRBV6-6 to TRBJ2-2, with D tentatively TRBD1 (5 bases). V was clipped by 0 bases and J by 7 bases, with 15 bases between them. The length of the CDR3 is 16 residues. Looked up from germline, CDR1 is MNHNY and CDR2 is SVGAGI (reference sequence). The DNA of the CDR3 is TGTGCCAGCAGTTACTCGACACTTTACAGGAGCGGGGAGCTGTTTTTT. Amino acids: CASSYSTLYRSGELFF.

This clonotype was observed many times. This chain connects TRBV28 to TRBJ2-7; no reliable D call. V lost 2 bases to trimming and J lost 6 bases, with 23 bases between them. Looked up from germline, CDR1 is MDHEN and CDR2 is SYDVKM. This CDR3 region has 17 residues. Here the CDR3 reads CASSLSLRESLLREQYF. The CDR3 DNA follows: TGTGCCAGCAGTTTAAGCTTACGTGAGTCCCTTCTTCGCGAGCAGTACTTC. Full variable domain (outside the CDR3, taken from reference TRBV28 and TRBJ2-7): DVKVTQSSRYLVKRTGEKVFLECVQDMDHENMFWYRQDPGLGLRLIYFSYDVKMKEKGDIPEGYSVSREKKERFSLILESASTNQTSMYLCASSLSLRESLLREQYFGPGTRLTVT.

The chain is built from TRBV2 and TRBJ1-1; D not resolved. Germline values: CDR1 SNHLY, CDR2 FYNNEI. Trimming removed 4 bases at V and 4 bases at J, with 13 bases between. This CDR3 contains 14 residues. In DNA form, the CDR3 reads TGTGCCAGCAGTGTTCGGGGTTGGCCCACTGAAGCTTTCTTT. Residues: CASSVRGWPTEAFF. The whole variable domain, filled in from reference TRBV2 and TRBJ1-1, reads EPEVTQTPSHQVTQMGQEVILRCVPISNHLYFYWYRQILGQKVEFLVSFYNNEISEKSEIFDDQFSVERPDGSNFTLKIRSTKLEDSAMYFCASSVRGWPTEAFFGQGTRLTVV.

This clonotype came up a few times. The V call is TRBV11-2, the J call TRBJ2-1, with 7 bases fitting TRBD2. Trimming cost V 6 bases and J 5 bases; bases outside gene matches: 7. This CDR3 has 14 amino acids. The germline V gene encodes CDR1 SGHAT and CDR2 FQNNGV. For the CDR3, the DNA is TGTGCCAGCAGAACTCTTGCGGGGGACAATGAGCAGTTCTTC. Its protein is CASRTLAGDNEQFF.

The sample holds a few counts of this clonotype. The chain links TRBV9 to TRBJ1-5; maybe TRBD1 (5 bases). The CDR3 is made up of 16 amino acids. Germline loops: CDR1 SGDLS, CDR2 YYNGEE. V was trimmed by 4 bases and J by 0 bases, leaving 14 bases between them. The CDR3 DNA reads TGTGCCAGCAGCTCCGGAGGGGCGGATAGCAATCAGCCCCAGCATTTT. It encodes CASSSGGADSNQPQHF.

This chain links TRBV3-1 with TRBJ2-7; D unresolved. Germline loops: CDR1 LGHDT, CDR2 YNNKEL (reference sequence). Trimming removed 1 base from V and 8 bases from J, with 9 bases in between. This CDR3 contains 12 residues. In DNA form, the CDR3 reads TGTGCCAGCAGCCAAGTTAGCCGCAAGCAGTACTTC. Amino acid sequence: CASSQVSRKQYF.

This clonotype came up a few times. The chain combines TRBV19 with TRBJ2-3, with D unclear. The CDR3 is 12 amino acids. With 5 bases removed from V and 6 bases from J, the gap between germline ends came to 9 bases. Germline loops: CDR1 LNHDA, CDR2 SQIVND (reference sequence). The CDR3 loop is CASSLPWDTQYF. CDR3 DNA sequence: TGTGCCAGTAGTCTCCCTTGGGATACGCAGTATTTT. The full variable domain, completed using reference TRBV19 and TRBJ2-3, is DGGITQSPKYLFRKEGQNVTLSCEQNLNHDAMYWYRQDPGQGLRLIYYSQIVNDFQKGDIAEGYSVSREKKESFPLTVTSAQKNPTAFYLCASSLPWDTQYFGPGTRLTVL.